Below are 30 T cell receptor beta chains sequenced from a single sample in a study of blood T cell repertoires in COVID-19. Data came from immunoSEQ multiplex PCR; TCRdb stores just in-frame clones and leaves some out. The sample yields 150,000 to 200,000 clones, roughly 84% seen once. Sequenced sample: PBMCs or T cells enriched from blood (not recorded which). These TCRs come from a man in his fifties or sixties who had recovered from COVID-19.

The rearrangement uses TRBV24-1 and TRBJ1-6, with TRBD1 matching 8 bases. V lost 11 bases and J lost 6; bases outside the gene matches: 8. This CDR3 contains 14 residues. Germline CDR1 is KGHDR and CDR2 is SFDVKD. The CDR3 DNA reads TGTGCCATCCGGGGGACAGGCAGTAATTCACCCCTCCACTTT. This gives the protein CAIRGTGSNSPLHF.

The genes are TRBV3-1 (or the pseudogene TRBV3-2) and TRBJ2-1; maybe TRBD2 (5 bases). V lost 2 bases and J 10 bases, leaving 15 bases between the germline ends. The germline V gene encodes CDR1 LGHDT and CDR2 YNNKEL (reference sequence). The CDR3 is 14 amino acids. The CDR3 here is CASSQSLTSREQFF. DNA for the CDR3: TGTGCCAGCAGCCAATCACTCACTAGTCGAGAGCAGTTCTTC.

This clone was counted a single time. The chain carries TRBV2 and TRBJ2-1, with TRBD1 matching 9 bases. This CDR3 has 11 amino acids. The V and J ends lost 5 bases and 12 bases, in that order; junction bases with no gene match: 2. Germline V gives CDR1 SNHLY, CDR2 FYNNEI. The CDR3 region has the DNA TGTGCCAGCAGTAACAGGGGGCTGCAGTTCTTC. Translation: CASSNRGLQFF.

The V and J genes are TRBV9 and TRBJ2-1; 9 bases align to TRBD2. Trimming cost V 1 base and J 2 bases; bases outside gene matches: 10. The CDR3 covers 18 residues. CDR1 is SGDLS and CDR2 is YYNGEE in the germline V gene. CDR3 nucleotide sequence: TGTGCCAGCAGCGTAACTTTTGCACTAGCGGGTACCTACAATGAGCAGTTCTTC. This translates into CASSVTFALAGTYNEQFF.

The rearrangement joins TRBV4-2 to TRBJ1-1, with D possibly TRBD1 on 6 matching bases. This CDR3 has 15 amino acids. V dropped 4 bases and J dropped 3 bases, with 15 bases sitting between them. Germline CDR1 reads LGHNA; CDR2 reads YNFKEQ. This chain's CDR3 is CASSPFRGGDTEAFF. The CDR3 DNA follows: TGTGCCAGCAGCCCATTCAGGGGAGGGGACACTGAAGCTTTCTTT.

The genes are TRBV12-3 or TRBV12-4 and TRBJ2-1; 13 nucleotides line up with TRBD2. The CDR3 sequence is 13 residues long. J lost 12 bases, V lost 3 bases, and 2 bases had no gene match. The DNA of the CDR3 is TGTGCCAGCAGTTTGGGACTAGCGGGACCGCAGTTCTTC. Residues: CASSLGLAGPQFF.

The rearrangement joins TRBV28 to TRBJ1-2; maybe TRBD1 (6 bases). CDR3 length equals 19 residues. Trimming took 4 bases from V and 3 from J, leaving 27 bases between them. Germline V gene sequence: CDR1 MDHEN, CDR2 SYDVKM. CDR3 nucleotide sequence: TGTGCCAGCAGTTCTCGGCTGGTAAAGGGGGAAGTGCGGGACTATGGCTACACCTTC. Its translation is CASSSRLVKGEVRDYGYTF.

This CDR3 is CSVEDRTPANYGYTF. The CDR3 DNA reads TGCAGCGTTGAAGATAGGACACCTGCTAACTATGGCTACACCTTC. The chain joins TRBV29-1 to TRBJ1-2; D is perhaps TRBD1 (5 bases). Germline lookup yields CDR1 SQVTM and CDR2 ANQGSEA. Trimming removed 0 bases from V and 0 bases from J, with 11 bases in between. This CDR3 spans 15 amino acids.

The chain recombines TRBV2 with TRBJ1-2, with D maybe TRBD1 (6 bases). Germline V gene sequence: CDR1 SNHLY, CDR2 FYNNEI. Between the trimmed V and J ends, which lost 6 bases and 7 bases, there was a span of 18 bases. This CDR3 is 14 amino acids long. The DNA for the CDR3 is TGTGCCAGCAGCCTAGTCATGGCAGGGGCTGGCTACACCTTC. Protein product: CASSLVMAGAGYTF.

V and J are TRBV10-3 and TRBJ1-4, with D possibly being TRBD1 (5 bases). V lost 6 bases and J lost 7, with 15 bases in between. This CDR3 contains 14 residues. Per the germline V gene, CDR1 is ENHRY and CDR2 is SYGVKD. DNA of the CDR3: TGTGCCATCAGGGACCCGGGGGGAAGTGAAAAACTGTTTTTT. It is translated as CAIRDPGGSEKLFF.

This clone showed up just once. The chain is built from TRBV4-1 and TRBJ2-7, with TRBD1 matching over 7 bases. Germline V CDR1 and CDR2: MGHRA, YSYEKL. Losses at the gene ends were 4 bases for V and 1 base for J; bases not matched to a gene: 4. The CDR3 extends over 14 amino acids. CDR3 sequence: CASSLNRGSYEQYF. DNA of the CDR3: TGCGCCAGCAGCCTAAACAGGGGTTCCTACGAGCAGTACTTC.

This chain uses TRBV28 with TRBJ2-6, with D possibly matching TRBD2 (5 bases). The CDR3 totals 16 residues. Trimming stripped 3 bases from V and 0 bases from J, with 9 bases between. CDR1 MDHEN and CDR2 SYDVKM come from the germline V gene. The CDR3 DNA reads TGTGCCAGCAGTTTGATGGGGAGCTCTGGGGCCAACGTCCTGACTTTC. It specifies CASSLMGSSGANVLTF.

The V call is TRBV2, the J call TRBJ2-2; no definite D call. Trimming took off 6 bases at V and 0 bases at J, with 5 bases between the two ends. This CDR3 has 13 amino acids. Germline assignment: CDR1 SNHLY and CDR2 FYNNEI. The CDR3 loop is CASRATNTGELFF. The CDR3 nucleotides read TGTGCCAGCAGGGCCACGAACACCGGGGAGCTGTTTTTT.

In DNA, the CDR3 is TGTGCCACCCGGCAGCGATTTACAACTAATGAAAAACTGTTTTTT. Encoded protein: CATRQRFTTNEKLFF. The rearrangement joins TRBV19 to TRBJ1-4; D is undetermined. This CDR3 contains 15 residues. V was clipped by 10 bases and J by 0 bases, with 15 bases between them. The germline V gene encodes CDR1 LNHDA and CDR2 SQIVND (reference sequence).

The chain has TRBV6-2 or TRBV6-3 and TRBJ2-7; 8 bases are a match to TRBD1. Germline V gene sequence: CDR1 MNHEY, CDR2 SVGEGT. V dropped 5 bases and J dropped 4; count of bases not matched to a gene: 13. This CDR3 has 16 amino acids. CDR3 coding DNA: TGTGCCAGCAGTCTTATCCTCAGGGGGCGTTTATACGAGCAGTACTTC. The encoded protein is CASSLILRGRLYEQYF.

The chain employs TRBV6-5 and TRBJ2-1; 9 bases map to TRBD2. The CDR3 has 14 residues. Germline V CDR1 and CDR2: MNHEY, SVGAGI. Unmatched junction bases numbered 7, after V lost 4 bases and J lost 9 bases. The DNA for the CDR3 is TGTGCCAGCAGTTTTGGCGGGAGGGCCTCTGAGCAGTTCTTC. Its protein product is CASSFGGRASEQFF.

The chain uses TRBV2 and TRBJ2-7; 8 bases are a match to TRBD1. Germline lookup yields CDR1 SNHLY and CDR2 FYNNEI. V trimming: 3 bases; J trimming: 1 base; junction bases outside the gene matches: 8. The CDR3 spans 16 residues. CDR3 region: CASSDRQGTLSYEQYF. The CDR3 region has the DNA TGTGCCAGCAGTGATAGACAGGGGACCCTTTCCTACGAGCAGTACTTC.

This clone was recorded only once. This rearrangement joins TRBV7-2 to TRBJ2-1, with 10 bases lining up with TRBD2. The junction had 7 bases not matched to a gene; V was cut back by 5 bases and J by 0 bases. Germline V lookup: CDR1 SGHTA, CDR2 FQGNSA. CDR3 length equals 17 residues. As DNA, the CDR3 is TGTGCCAGCAGCGCGAGGACTAGCGGAGCCTCCTACAATGAGCAGTTCTTC. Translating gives CASSARTSGASYNEQFF.

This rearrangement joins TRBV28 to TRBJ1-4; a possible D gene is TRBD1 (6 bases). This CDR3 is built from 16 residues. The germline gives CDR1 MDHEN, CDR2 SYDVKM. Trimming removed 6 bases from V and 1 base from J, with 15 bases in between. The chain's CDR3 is CASSQQGGGTNEKLFF. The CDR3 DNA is TGTGCCAGCAGCCAACAAGGGGGGGGAACTAATGAAAAACTGTTTTTT.

The CDR3 nucleotides read TGTGCCAGTAGTGTAAACAGGGCTGTCGCTGAAGCTTTCTTT. Protein product: CASSVNRAVAEAFF. V usage is TRBV19 and J usage is TRBJ1-1, with D tentatively TRBD1 (6 bases). Trimming pared 5 bases from V and 6 bases from J, leaving 16 bases between. The length of the CDR3 is 14 residues. Germline V gives CDR1 LNHDA, CDR2 SQIVND (reference sequence).

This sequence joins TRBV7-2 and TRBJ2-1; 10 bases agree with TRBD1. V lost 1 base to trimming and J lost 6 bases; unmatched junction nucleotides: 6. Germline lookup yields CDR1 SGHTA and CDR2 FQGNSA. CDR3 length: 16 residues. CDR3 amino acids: CASSLVGTGDLNEQFF. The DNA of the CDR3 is TGTGCCAGCAGCTTAGTGGGGACAGGGGACCTCAATGAGCAGTTCTTC.

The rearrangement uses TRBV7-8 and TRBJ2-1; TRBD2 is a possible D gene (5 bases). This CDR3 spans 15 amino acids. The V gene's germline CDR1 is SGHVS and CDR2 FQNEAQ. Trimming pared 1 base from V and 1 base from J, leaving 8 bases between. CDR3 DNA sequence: TGTGCCAGCAGCTTAGAAGGAGGTTCCTACAATGAGCAGTTCTTC. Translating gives CASSLEGGSYNEQFF.

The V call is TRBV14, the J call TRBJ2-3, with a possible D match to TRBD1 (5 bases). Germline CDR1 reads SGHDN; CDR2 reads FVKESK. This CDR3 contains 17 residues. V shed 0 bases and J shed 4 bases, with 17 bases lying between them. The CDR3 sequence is CASSQDRRAGRSDTQYF. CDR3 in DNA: TGTGCCAGCAGCCAAGATAGAAGGGCAGGGCGGTCAGATACGCAGTATTTT.

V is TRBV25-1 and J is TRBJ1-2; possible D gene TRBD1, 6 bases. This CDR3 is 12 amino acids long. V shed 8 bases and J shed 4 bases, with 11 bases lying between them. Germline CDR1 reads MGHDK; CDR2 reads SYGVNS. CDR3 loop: CASGGGAYGYTF. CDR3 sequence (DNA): TGTGCCAGCGGCGGGGGGGCCTATGGCTACACCTTC.

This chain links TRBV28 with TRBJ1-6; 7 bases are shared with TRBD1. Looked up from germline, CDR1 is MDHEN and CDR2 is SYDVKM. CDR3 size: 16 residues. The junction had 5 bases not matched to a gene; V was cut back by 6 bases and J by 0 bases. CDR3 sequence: CASRTQGSSYNSPLHF. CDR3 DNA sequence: TGTGCCAGCAGGACACAGGGGAGCTCCTATAATTCACCCCTCCACTTT.

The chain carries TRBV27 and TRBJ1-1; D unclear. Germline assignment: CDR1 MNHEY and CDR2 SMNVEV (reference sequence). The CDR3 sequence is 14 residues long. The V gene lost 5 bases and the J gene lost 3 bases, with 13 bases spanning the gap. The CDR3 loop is CASSLSFGDTEAFF. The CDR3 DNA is TGTGCCAGCAGTCTTTCATTCGGGGACACTGAAGCTTTCTTT.

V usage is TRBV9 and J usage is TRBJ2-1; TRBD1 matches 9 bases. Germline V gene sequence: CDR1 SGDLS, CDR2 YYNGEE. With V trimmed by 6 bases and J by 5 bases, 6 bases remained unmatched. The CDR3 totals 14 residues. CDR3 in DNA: TGTGCCAGCAACCTTGGGACAGGGAACAATGAGCAGTTCTTC. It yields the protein CASNLGTGNNEQFF.

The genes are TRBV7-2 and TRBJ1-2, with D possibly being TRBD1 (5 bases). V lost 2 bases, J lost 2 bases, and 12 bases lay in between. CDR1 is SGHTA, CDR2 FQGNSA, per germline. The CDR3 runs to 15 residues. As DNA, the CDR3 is TGTGCCAGCAGCTTATCCCAGGGCCCCAACTATGGCTACACCTTC. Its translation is CASSLSQGPNYGYTF.

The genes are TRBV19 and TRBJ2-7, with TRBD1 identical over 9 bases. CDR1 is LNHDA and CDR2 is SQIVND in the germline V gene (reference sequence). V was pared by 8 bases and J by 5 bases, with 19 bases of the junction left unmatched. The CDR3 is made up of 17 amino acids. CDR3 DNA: TGTGCCAGTCTTGAGGGGGGGACAGGGAAGCCGAGGAACGAGCAGTACTTC. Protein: CASLEGGTGKPRNEQYF.

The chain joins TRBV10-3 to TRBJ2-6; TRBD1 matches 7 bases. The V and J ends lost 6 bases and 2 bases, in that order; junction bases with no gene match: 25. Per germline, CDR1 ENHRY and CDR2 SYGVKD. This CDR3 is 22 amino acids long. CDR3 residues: CAISLNLWGFPGGLAGANVLTF. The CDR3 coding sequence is TGTGCCATCAGCCTAAATTTATGGGGGTTTCCAGGGGGTCTGGCTGGGGCCAACGTCCTGACTTTC.